The 10 T cell receptor beta chains given below trace back to one sample, sequenced in a study of cytomegalovirus exposure and HLA in healthy donors. Primers for the PCR totalled 60 Vbeta and 13 Jbeta. Some clones are missing from TCRdb's copy, which holds only in-frame ones; the method was immunoSEQ multiplex PCR. The table has 90,000 to 120,000 clones, 81% seen once; the top ten hold about 2.2%. Input material: PBMCs. All receptors derive from a man aged 25 to 40 in good health and CMV-seronegative.

The chain uses TRBV29-1 and TRBJ1-2, with unresolved D. Trimming stripped 3 bases from V and 4 bases from J, with 12 bases between. CDR1 is SQVTM, CDR2 ANQGSEA, per germline. The length of the CDR3 is 13 residues. The CDR3 loop reads CSVEFQTGYGYTF. CDR3 sequence (DNA): TGCAGCGTTGAGTTCCAAACGGGCTATGGCTACACCTTC.

This clone occurred a few times. The chain links TRBV5-6 to TRBJ2-4, with a tentative D call TRBD1 (6 bases). The V end was cut by 3 bases, the J end by 10 bases, with 11 bases between. CDR3 length: 12 amino acids. CDR1 and CDR2 (germline): SGHDT, YYEEEE. The CDR3 coding sequence is TGTGCCAGCAGCTCCGGACAGATGATTCAGTACTTC. It encodes CASSSGQMIQYF.

This clone was observed once. The rearrangement uses TRBV30 and TRBJ2-1, with D possibly TRBD1 on 6 matching bases. This CDR3 has 13 residues. V lost 5 bases, J lost 5 bases, and 13 bases lay in between. In germline, CDR1 is GTSNPN, CDR2 SVGIG (reference sequence). CDR3 nucleotides: TGTGCCTGGGCAGACGAGGGGGACAATGAGCAGTTCTTC. Protein sequence: CAWADEGDNEQFF.

The rearrangement links TRBV19 to TRBJ2-7, with D possibly being TRBD1 (6 bases). The CDR3 spans 14 residues. CDR1 is LNHDA and CDR2 is SQIVND in the germline V gene (reference sequence). Deletions cut 6 bases from V and 2 bases from J, with 14 bases between. The CDR3: CASRAGTRTYEQYF. CDR3 nucleotide sequence: TGTGCCAGTAGGGCCGGGACAAGAACCTACGAGCAGTACTTC.

This chain uses TRBV2 with TRBJ1-2; the D gene is possibly TRBD1 (5 bases). Germline V CDR1 and CDR2: SNHLY, FYNNEI. V lost 2 bases and J lost 3, with 10 bases in between. There are 14 residues in the CDR3. The CDR3 is CASSEPPGYYGYTF. The CDR3 nucleotides are TGTGCCAGCAGTGAACCTCCAGGGTACTATGGCTACACCTTC.

V is TRBV19 and J is TRBJ1-2; weak D call: TRBD1 (6 bases). The CDR3 length is 13 residues. Germline lookup yields CDR1 LNHDA and CDR2 SQIVND (reference sequence). V lost 7 bases to trimming and J lost 3 bases, with 12 bases between them. DNA of the CDR3: TGTGCCAGTACCGAGGACAGATACTATGGCTACACCTTC. The encoded protein is CASTEDRYYGYTF.

The chain links TRBV7-6 to TRBJ2-2; maybe TRBD1 (7 bases). CDR3 length: 14 residues. Germline V lookup: CDR1 SGHVS, CDR2 FNYEAQ. Trimming took off 1 base at V and 9 bases at J, with 12 bases between the two ends. The CDR3 DNA sequence: TGTGCCAGCAGCTTAGGAGCAGGGGGGCGGGAGCTGTTTTTT. It is translated as CASSLGAGGRELFF.

The rearrangement links TRBV7-6 to TRBJ2-3; 8 nucleotides line up with TRBD2. J lost 5 bases, V lost 4 bases, and 8 bases had no gene match. The length of the CDR3 is 15 residues. Germline loops: CDR1 SGHVS, CDR2 FNYEAQ. CDR3 loop: CASSYGGAGGDTQYF. The CDR3 coding sequence is TGTGCCAGCAGCTACGGCGGTGCGGGGGGAGATACGCAGTATTTT.

V gene TRBV27 combines with J gene TRBJ1-4; 7 nucleotides align to TRBD1. CDR1 MNHEY and CDR2 SMNVEV come from the germline V gene (reference sequence). The V gene end was trimmed by 6 bases and the J gene end by 5 bases; junction bases not matched to a gene: 3. The CDR3 has 13 amino acids. The DNA of the CDR3 is TGTGCCAGCAGAAGAGGGGGCAATGAAAAACTGTTTTTT. Translating it yields CASRRGGNEKLFF.

J is TRBJ1-5 and V is TRBV7-6, with 9 bases lining up with TRBD1. The germline CDR1 and CDR2 sequences are SGHVS and FNYEAQ. The CDR3 sequence is 20 residues long. V was clipped by 5 bases and J by 3 bases; unmatched bases: 20. CDR3 region: CASSPRARRTGELFNQPQHF. In DNA form, the CDR3 reads TGTGCCAGCAGCCCCAGAGCTCGCCGGACAGGGGAATTATTCAATCAGCCCCAGCATTTT.